Sequencing of this T cell receptor beta chain was carried out in a study of T cells after posttransplantation cyclophosphamide. Study results and limitations: Recipient CMV seropositivity and CMV reactivation strongly tracked TRB clonality.

Assay: immunoSEQ multiplex PCR; the TCRdb copy retains only in-frame clones and omits some. The table includes thousands of clones, 95% to 99% detected once. V was trimmed by 4 bases and J by 7 bases, leaving 15 bases between them. This CDR3 comprises 13 residues. Per the germline V gene, CDR1 is SGDLS and CDR2 is YYNGEE. The related graft donor's blood sample was taken on the day of bone marrow donation. As concerns this clone: Its antigen remains unidentified.

The chain is built from TRBV9 and TRBJ2-7, with D perhaps TRBD2 (7 bases). This TCR was recovered from a man aged 50-60 years in good health, CMV-negative, and a related stem cell transplant donor. The sequencing sample was made of naive CD8+ T cells sorted from PBMCs. The CDR3 nucleotides are TGTGCCAGCAGCCCCGGGGGGCTCTTGGAGCAGTACTTC. This gives the protein CASSPGGLLEQYF.